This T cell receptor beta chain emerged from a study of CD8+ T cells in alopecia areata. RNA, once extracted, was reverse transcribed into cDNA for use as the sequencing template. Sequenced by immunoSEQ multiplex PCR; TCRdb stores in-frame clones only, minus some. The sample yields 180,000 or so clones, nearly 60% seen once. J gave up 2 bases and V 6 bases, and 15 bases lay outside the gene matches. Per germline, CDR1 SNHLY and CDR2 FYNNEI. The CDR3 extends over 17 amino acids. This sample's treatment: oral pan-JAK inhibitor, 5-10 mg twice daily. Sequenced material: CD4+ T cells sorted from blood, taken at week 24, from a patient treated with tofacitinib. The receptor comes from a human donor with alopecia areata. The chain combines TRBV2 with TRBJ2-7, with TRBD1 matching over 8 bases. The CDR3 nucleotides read TGTGCCAGCAGCCCGGGAGAAGGACAGGGAAGCCCCTACGAGCAGTACTTC. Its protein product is CASSPGEGQGSPYEQYF.